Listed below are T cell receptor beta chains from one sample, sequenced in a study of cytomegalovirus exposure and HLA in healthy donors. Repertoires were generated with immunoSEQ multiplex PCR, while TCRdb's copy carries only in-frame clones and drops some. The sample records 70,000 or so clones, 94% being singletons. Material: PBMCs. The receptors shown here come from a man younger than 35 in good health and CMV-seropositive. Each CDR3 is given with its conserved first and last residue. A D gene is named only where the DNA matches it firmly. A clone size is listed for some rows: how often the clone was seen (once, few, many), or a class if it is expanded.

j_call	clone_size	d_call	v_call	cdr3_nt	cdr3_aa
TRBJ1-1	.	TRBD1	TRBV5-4	TGTGCCAGCAGCACAAAACAGGGGGTATTAACTGAAGCTTTCTTT	CASSTKQGVLTEAFF
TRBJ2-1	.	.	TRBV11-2	TGTGCCAGCAGCCCCGGAATAGCCGGAGCGGGCACCTACAATGAGCAGTTCTTC	CASSPGIAGAGTYNEQFF
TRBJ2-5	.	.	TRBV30	TGTGCCTGGAGTACAGGCCAAGAGACCCAGTACTTC	CAWSTGQETQYF
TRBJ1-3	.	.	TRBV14	TGTGCCAGCAGCCAAGAAAGGGGCTCTGGAAACACCATATATTTT	CASSQERGSGNTIYF
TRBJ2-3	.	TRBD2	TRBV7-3	TGTGCCAGCAGCCCCCAGGGGCTAGCGGGAGGTACAGATACGCAGTATTTT	CASSPQGLAGGTDTQYF
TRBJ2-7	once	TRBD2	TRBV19	TGTGCCAGTAGTATAGGACTAGCGCACTACGAGCAGTACTTC	CASSIGLAHYEQYF
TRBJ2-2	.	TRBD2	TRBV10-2	TGCGCCAGCAGTGACACTAGCGGGAGGGCAGACACCGGGGAGCTGTTTTTT	CASSDTSGRADTGELFF
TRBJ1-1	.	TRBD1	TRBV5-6	TGTGCCAGCAGCCGGGACAGGATATCGGAATTCGCTGAAGCTTTCTTT	CASSRDRISEFAEAFF
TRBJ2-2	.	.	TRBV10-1	TGCGCCAGCAGTGATTCCCCGTTCTCCGGGGACACCGGGGAGCTGTTTTTT	CASSDSPFSGDTGELFF
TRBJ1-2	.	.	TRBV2	TGTGCCAGCAGTGTGGACAGCAACTATGGCTACACCTTC	CASSVDSNYGYTF
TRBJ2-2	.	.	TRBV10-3	TGTGCCATCGGTGTAGTCGCCGGGAACACCGGGGAGCTGTTTTTT	CAIGVVAGNTGELFF
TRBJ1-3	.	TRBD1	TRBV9	TGTGCCAGCAGCGTAGAAGGCCGGACAGGGAGTTCTGGAAACACCATATATTTT	CASSVEGRTGSSGNTIYF
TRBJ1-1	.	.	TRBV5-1	TGCGCCAGCAGCCCTCAACAGGGTTTGAACACTGAAGCTTTCTTT	CASSPQQGLNTEAFF
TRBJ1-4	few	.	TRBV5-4	TGTGCCAGCAGCTTAAAGGAGTCCGCAACTAATGAAAAACTGTTTTTT	CASSLKESATNEKLFF
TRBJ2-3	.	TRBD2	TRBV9	TGTGCCAGCAGTGGGGGGAGGGCAACCTCTACAGATACGCAGTATTTT	CASSGGRATSTDTQYF
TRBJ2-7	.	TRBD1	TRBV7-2	TGTGCCAGCAGCTCCTGGACAGGTCGCGAGCAGTACTTC	CASSSWTGREQYF
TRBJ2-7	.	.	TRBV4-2	TGTGCCAGCAGCCCCCGACTAGAGTCCTACGAGCAGTACTTC	CASSPRLESYEQYF
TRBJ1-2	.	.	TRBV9	TGTGCCAGCAGCGTCTCTACCGGACAGACATATGGCTACACCTTC	CASSVSTGQTYGYTF
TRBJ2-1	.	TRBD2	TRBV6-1	TGTGCCAGCAGTGTTGGGCTAGCGGAGAATGAGCAGTTCTTC	CASSVGLAENEQFF
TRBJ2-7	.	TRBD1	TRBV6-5	TGTGCCAGCCGTTCTGGGACAGGTTACGAGCAGTACTTC	CASRSGTGYEQYF
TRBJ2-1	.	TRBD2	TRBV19	TGTGCCAGCGGGACTAGCGGCTACAATGAGCAGTTCTTC	CASGTSGYNEQFF
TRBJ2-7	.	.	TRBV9	TGTGCCAGCAGCGTAGGGTCTAGCACGAACGAGCAGTACTTC	CASSVGSSTNEQYF
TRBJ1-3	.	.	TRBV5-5	TGTGCCAGCAGCTTGGAATTGTTACTAGGAAACACCATATATTTT	CASSLELLLGNTIYF
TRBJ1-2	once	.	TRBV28	TGTGCCAGCAGTTTTCCCCAGGAGGGGAACTTTGGCTACACCTTC	CASSFPQEGNFGYTF